This TCR beta chain was recorded in a study of cytomegalovirus exposure and HLA in healthy donors. Trimming left V 6 bases short and J 7 bases short, with 18 bases between. This CDR3 spans 14 amino acids. Germline values: CDR1 MNHNS, CDR2 SASEGT. The data were produced by immunoSEQ multiplex PCR, yet TCRdb's version contains in-frame clones alone and is incomplete. This table has about 350,000 clones, around 87% appearing once. The rearrangement uses TRBV6-1 and TRBJ1-2, with D perhaps TRBD1 (5 bases). The source material was PBMCs. This sequence originates from a woman under 40 in good health and CMV-seropositive. The CDR3 nucleotides are TGTGCCAGCAGCAAGAACTCGGGGGAACGTGGCTACACCTTC. Translated, it gives CASSKNSGERGYTF.